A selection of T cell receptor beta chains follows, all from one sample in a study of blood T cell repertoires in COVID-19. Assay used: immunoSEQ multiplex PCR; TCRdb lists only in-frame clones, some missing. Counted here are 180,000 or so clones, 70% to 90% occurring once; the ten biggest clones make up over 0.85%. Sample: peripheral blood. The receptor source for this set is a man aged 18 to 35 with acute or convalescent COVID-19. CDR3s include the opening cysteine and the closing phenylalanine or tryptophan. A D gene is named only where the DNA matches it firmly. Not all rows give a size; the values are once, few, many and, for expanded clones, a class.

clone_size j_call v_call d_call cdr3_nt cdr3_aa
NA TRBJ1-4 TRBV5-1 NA TGCGCCAGCAGCTTGATCGGCGAGGGAAATGGGTTTTTT CASSLIGEGNGFF
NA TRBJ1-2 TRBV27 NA TGTGCCAGCAGATACCCCTCGGGGGACGGCTACACCTTC CASRYPSGDGYTF
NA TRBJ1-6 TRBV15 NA TGTGCCACCAGCCCCTCAGGGGAGGGTTCACCCCTCCACTTT CATSPSGEGSPLHF
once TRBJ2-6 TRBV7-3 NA TGTGCCAGCAGCTTATCTCGCGCGGGGATCCCCCTCTCTGGGGCCAACGTCCTGACTTTC CASSLSRAGIPLSGANVLTF
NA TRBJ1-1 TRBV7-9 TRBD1 TGTGCCAGCAGCTTAGGGACAGGGAACACTGAAGCTTTCTTT CASSLGTGNTEAFF
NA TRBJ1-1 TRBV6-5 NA TGTGCCAGCAGGACCGGGTCCAATATGAACACTGAAGCTTTCTTT CASRTGSNMNTEAFF
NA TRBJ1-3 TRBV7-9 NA TGTGCCAGCAGCTCCTTCTGGCGGGGGGAAGGTGGAAACACCATATATTTT CASSSFWRGEGGNTIYF
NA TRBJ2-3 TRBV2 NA TGTGCCAGCAGTGTGAGGGCTGGCGATACGCAGTATTTT CASSVRAGDTQYF
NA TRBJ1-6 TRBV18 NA TGTGCCAGCTCACCAACTACAGGGAGCGGGGCACCCCTCCACTTT CASSPTTGSGAPLHF
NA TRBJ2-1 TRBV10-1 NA TGCGCCAGCAGTGAGGGTTCTTTACTGCAATTCTTC CASSEGSLLQFF
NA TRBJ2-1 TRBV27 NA TGTGCCAGCAGTTTAGGGCAGGGGATTTTTGAGCAGTTCTTC CASSLGQGIFEQFF
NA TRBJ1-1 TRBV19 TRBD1 TGTGCCAGTAGTACGACGGACAGGTGGTTTGAAGCTTTCTTT CASSTTDRWFEAFF
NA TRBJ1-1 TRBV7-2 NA TGTGCCAGCAGCCTCCTCGGTACAGGGAGAACTGAAGCTTTCTTT CASSLLGTGRTEAFF
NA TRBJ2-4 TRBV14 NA TGTGCCAGCAGCCAAGATACAGGGTTGTCCAAAAACATTCAGTACTTC CASSQDTGLSKNIQYF
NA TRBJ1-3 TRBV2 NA TGTGCCAGCACCGAAGGGGCAGGATGGCTCGGAAACACCATATATTTT CASTEGAGWLGNTIYF
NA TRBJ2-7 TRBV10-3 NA TGTGCCATCGGGTCGGGAGCCTACTACGAGCAGTACTTC CAIGSGAYYEQYF
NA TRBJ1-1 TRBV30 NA TGTGCCTGGAGTATAACTGAGGGCACTGAAGCTTTCTTT CAWSITEGTEAFF
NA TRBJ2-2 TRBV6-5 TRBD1 TGTGCCGCAGGGGGCAGGACCGGGGAGCTGTTTTTT CAAGGRTGELFF
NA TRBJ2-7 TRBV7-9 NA TGTGCCAGCAGCTTAGCCGGCGGCGAGCAGTACTTC CASSLAGGEQYF
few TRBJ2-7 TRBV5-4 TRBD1 TGTGCCAGCAGTTCGATCGACAGGGGAACCTACGAGCAGTACTTC CASSSIDRGTYEQYF
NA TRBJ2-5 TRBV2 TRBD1 TGTGCCATCACGACAAGGACAGGACAAGAGACCCAGTACTTC CAITTRTGQETQYF
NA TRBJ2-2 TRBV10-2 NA TGCGCCAGCATCCAAGCGGGCGCGAACACCGGGGAGCTGTTTTTT CASIQAGANTGELFF
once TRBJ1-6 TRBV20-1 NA TGCAGTGCTAGTGGGAGGGGTCCCTCCTATAATTCACCCCTCCACTTT CSASGRGPSYNSPLHF
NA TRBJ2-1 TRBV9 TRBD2 TGTGCCAGCAGCGTAGCGTCGCTAGCGGGGAGCAATGAGCAGTTCTTC CASSVASLAGSNEQFF
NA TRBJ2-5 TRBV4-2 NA TGTGCCAGCAGCCAAGATCAGGGCAGGGGCGAGGAGACCCAGTACTTC CASSQDQGRGEETQYF
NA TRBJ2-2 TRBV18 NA TGTGCCAGCTCACCCCCGAGGAGGTTGAGTTCCGGGGAGCTGTTTTTT CASSPPRRLSSGELFF
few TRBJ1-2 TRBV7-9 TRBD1 TGTGCCAGCAGCTCACAGGGGAGTGGTGGCTACACCTTC CASSSQGSGGYTF
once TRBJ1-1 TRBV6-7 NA TGTGCCAGCATCTTACGGGGGGGGCCATCCAACACTGAAGCTTTCTTT CASILRGGPSNTEAFF
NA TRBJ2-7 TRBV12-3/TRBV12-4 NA TGTGCCAGCAGTCCGGACAGCTCCTACGAGCAGTACTTC CASSPDSSYEQYF
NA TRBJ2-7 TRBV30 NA TGTGCCTGGAGCTTAGGGGTTCGGCCCTACGAGCAGTACTTC CAWSLGVRPYEQYF
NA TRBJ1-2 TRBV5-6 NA TGTGCCAGCACCATGGACAAGGGGATTTATGGCTACACCTTC CASTMDKGIYGYTF
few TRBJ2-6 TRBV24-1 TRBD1 TGTGCCACCACGCATGGACAGGGGGACGGGGCCAACGTCCTGACTTTC CATTHGQGDGANVLTF
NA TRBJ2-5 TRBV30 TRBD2 TGTGCCTGGAGTCCACGACTAGCGGGGTCGGAGACCCAGTACTTC CAWSPRLAGSETQYF
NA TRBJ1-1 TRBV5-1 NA TGCGCCAGCAGCCCGGGGACTGGTGATGAAGCTTTCTTT CASSPGTGDEAFF
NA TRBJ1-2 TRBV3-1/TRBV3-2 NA TGTGCCAGCAGCCAAGCGGACAGTTGGGGCTACACCTTC CASSQADSWGYTF
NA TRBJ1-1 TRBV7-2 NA TGTGCCAGCAGCTTAGCGCCAGGGGACAACACTGAAGCTTTCTTT CASSLAPGDNTEAFF
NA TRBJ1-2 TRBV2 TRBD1 TGTGCCAGCACCCGGACAGGGGCGTCTAACTATGGCTACACCTTC CASTRTGASNYGYTF
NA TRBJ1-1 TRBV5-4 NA TGTGCCAGCAGCGGTGACAGGAACACTGAAGCTTTCTTT CASSGDRNTEAFF
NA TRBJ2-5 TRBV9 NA TGTGCCAGCAGCGTAGGGGTTGTGACGGGGGAGCAAGAGACCCAGTACTTC CASSVGVVTGEQETQYF
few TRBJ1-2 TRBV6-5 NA TGTGCCAGCAGTTACTCGCGTCAGGGGTTGCGGGGCTACACCTTC CASSYSRQGLRGYTF
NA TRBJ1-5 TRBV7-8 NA TGTGCCAGCAGCTTAGCGTCGATGGGGGGTTATAGCAATCAGCCCCAGCATTTT CASSLASMGGYSNQPQHF
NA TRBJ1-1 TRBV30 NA TGTGCCTGGGGGGCCGCCCCGATGAACACTGAAGCTTTCTTT CAWGAAPMNTEAFF
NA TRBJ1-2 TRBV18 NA TGTGCCAGCTCACAGAGGATGGACAGAAACTATGGCTACACCTTC CASSQRMDRNYGYTF
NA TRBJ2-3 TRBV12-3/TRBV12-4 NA TGTGCCAGCAGTTCTAGAAATACGCAGTATTTT CASSSRNTQYF
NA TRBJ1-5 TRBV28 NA TGTGCCAGCAGTTTAATCGGCAGGGGAGAAGGGCATTTT CASSLIGRGEGHF
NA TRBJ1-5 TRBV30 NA TGTGCCTGGAGTGTATATGGACTTAGCAATCAGCCCCAGCATTTT CAWSVYGLSNQPQHF
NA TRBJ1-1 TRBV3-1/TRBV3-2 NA TGTGCCAGCAGCCCCCGGACAACCACGAACACTGAAGCTTTCTTT CASSPRTTTNTEAFF
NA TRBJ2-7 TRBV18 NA TGTGCCAGCTCACCAATCGGGGGCGAGCAGTACTTC CASSPIGGEQYF
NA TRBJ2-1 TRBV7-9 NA TGTGCCAGCAGCGGCAACCGGGACGCCGGGGGAGATGAGCAGTTCTTC CASSGNRDAGGDEQFF
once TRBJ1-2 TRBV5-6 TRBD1 TGTGCCAGCAGCTTGGACCCAGGGGGCGGTGGCTACACCTTC CASSLDPGGGGYTF
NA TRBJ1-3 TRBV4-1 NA TGCGCCAGCAGCAAATCCAGGGGAGGGACTGGAAACACCATATATTTT CASSKSRGGTGNTIYF
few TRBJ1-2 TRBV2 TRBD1 TGTGCCACCTCAGGACAGGCACCCACAGAGGGGTTCTATGGCTACACCTTC CATSGQAPTEGFYGYTF
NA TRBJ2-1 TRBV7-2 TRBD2 TGTGCCAGCAGCTTATTACAGCGGGGGCTCTCGAGCTCCTACAATGAGCAGTTCTTC CASSLLQRGLSSSYNEQFF
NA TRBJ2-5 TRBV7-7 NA TGTGCCAGCAGCTTAGCTATTCCAGAGACCCAGTACTTC CASSLAIPETQYF
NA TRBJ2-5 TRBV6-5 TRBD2 TGTGCCAGCACCCAGCCGGGGGGTTACGAGACCCAGTACTTC CASTQPGGYETQYF
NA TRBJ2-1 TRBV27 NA TGTGCCAGCAGTTTGGGATCAGGGAAGAATGAGCAGTTCTTC CASSLGSGKNEQFF
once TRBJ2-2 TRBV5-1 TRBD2 TGCGCCCCCAGCCTACCGGACTCGCGGGGGGGGAACACCGGGGAGCTGTTTTTT CAPSLPDSRGGNTGELFF
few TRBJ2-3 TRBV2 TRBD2 TGTGCCAGCAGGAGACTAGCGGGGCGCACAGATACGCAGTATTTT CASRRLAGRTDTQYF
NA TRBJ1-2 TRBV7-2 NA TGTGCCAGCAGCTTAGGGGGCGTAAACTATGGCTACACCTTC CASSLGGVNYGYTF
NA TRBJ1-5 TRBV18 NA TGTGCCAGCTCCCCCAGCGGGGAGAGGAATCAGCCCCAGCATTTT CASSPSGERNQPQHF